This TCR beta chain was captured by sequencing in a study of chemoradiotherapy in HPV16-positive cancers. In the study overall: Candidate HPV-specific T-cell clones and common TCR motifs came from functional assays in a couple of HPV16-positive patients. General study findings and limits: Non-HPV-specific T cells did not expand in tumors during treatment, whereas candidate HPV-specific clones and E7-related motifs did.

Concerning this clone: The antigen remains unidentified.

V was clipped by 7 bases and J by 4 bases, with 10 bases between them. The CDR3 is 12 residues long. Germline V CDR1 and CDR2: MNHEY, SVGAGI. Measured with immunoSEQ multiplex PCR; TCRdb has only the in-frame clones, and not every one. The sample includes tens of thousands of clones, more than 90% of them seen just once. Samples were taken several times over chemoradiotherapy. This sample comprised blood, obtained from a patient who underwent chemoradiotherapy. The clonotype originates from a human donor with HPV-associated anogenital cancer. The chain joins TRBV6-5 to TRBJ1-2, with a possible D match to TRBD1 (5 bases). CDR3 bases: TGTGCCAGCAAGGACATCCTCTATGGCTACACCTTC. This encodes CASKDILYGYTF.